Included here is one T cell receptor (beta chain) sequence, with context. The record originates from a study of shared clonotypes between healthy human individuals. Sequencing used immunoSEQ multiplex PCR; TCRdb keeps in-frame clones, though not all of them. This sample has some 1.4 million clones, with roughly 96% found just once. CDR3 size: 14 residues. Germline-derived CDR1 and CDR2 are SGHRS and YFSETQ. Trimming pared 0 bases from V and 5 bases from J, leaving 10 bases between. This chain uses TRBV5-1 with TRBJ2-3; D is possibly TRBD2 (6 bases). The sample comprised naive CD4+ T cells sorted from blood. The subset was: CD45RA+ positively selected. The sequence was obtained from a man aged 25-40 years in good health. The CDR3 region has the DNA TGCGCCAGCAGCTTGGCGGTTAGCGGAGATACGCAGTATTTT. It yields the protein CASSLAVSGDTQYF.